The source of this T cell receptor (beta chain) is a study of CD8 T cells in Susac syndrome. For the study at large: Of the sequenced Susac syndrome patients, about six had active disease and 8 or 9 were in remission. Patients with Susac syndrome had blood drawn and were at that point therapy-naive, on corticosteroids, or on intravenous immunoglobulin alone.

Negative isolation was used for CD8+ and CD4+ T cells, and FACS enrichment was applied to TEMRA cells. Worth noting for this clonotype: No antigen is known for it.

Broader study findings: Clonal expansion did not appear in Susac syndrome CD4+ T cell repertoires.

After extraction with the RNeasy kit, about 0.45 to 1 ug of the RNA was reverse transcribed using random hexamers. One entry per CDR3 protein, called by TCRdb with MiXCR from the immunoSEQ multiplex PCR reads. The profile shows 150,000 to 200,000 distinct CDR3 sequences, around 94% of them singletons. This clonotype originated in a human donor with Susac syndrome. The sequenced sample was CD4+ T cells from PBMCs.

CDR3 nucleotides: TGCAGTGCCGGCGCCTCGACAGGGAGGCAAGCTTTCTTT. This translates into CSAGASTGRQAFF. The genes are TRBV20-1 and TRBJ1-1, with 7 positions matching TRBD1. The CDR3 is 13 amino acids. Looked up from germline, CDR1 is DFQATT and CDR2 is SNEGSKA (reference sequence). V was clipped by 6 bases and J by 9 bases; unmatched bases: 13.